A selection of T cell receptor beta chains follows, all from one sample in a study of metastatic and nonmetastatic thyroid tumors. From the PCR reads, TCRdb re-called clones with MiXCR. The sample includes around 89,000 clones, about 15% seen only once; the top ten take just over 3.5%. The specimen was blood. These receptors all stem from a female donor with papillary thyroid cancer or a benign thyroid nodule (not recorded which). Some clones in this sample may be carry-over from other donors' samples. The CDR3 runs from the conserved cysteine through the conserved F or W. A D gene is named only where the DNA matches it firmly. Clone size appears in some rows only: once, few, many, or a class for an expanded clone.

.	TRBD1	TRBV11-1	TRBJ1-2	16	TGTGCCAGCAGCACCCGACAGGGGGAGGTGAACTATGGCTACACCTTC	CASSTRQGEVNYGYTF
many	TRBD1	TRBV6-6	TRBJ2-7	14	TGTGCCAGCAGTTCTCGGGACAGGGCCCACGAGCAGTACTTC	CASSSRDRAHEQYF
few	.	TRBV28	TRBJ2-7	13	TGTGCCAGCCTTAAGGGCATTTCCTACGAGCAGTACTTC	CASLKGISYEQYF
many	.	TRBV5-1	TRBJ2-7	15	TGCGCCAGCAGCTTGGCGTCAAAGGCTACCTACGAGCAGTACTTC	CASSLASKATYEQYF
many	.	TRBV9	TRBJ1-2	12	TGTGCCAGCAGCGTCGGAGGGAATCCCCACACCTTC	CASSVGGNPHTF
many	.	TRBV30	TRBJ1-5	13	TGTGCCGGTGGGGGTTCTAGCAATCAGCCCCAGCATTTT	CAGGGSSNQPQHF
many	TRBD2	TRBV20-1	TRBJ2-1	19	TGCAGTGCTAGAGATCTAAGCGGGGGGCCCTCACCTTCAGACAATGAGCAGTTCTTC	CSARDLSGGPSPSDNEQFF
many	TRBD2	TRBV5-1	TRBJ2-3	16	TGCGCCAGCAGCCCCGGGGGGTCCAGGGTATTTGATACGCAGTATTTT	CASSPGGSRVFDTQYF
many	.	TRBV29-1	TRBJ2-1	16	TGCAGCGTCCAGGGGGGTTCTGTGGGCTTATACAATGAGCAGTTCTTC	CSVQGGSVGLYNEQFF
.	TRBD1	TRBV5-4	TRBJ2-1	13	TGTGCCAGCGGTCCGACAGGGGTGAATGAGCAGTTCTTC	CASGPTGVNEQFF
many	TRBD2	TRBV7-3	TRBJ2-5	15	TGTGCCAGCAGCCCTAGCGGGGGGGGCCAAGAGACCCAGTACTTC	CASSPSGGGQETQYF
few	TRBD1	TRBV6-1	TRBJ1-2	13	TGTGCCAGCAGTCCTGACAGGGACTATGGCTACACCTTC	CASSPDRDYGYTF
many	.	TRBV24-1	TRBJ2-5	12	TGTGCCACCAGTGTCCCCCAAGAGACCCAGTACTTC	CATSVPQETQYF
many	.	TRBV7-2	TRBJ1-1	13	TGTGCCAGCAGCTCTACACGGTTGACTGAAGCTTTCTTT	CASSSTRLTEAFF
.	.	TRBV6-1	TRBJ2-6	15	TGTGCCAGCAGTGAAGGGAGCTCTGGGGCCAACGTCCTGACTTTC	CASSEGSSGANVLTF
many	TRBD1	TRBV30	TRBJ1-1	16	TGTGCCTGGAGTCGGGACAGGTCACTTATGAACACTGAAGCTTTCTTT	CAWSRDRSLMNTEAFF
many	TRBD1	TRBV5-1	TRBJ1-6	15	TGCGCCAGCTTGGACCCGGGACAGCCTAATTCACCCCTCCACTTT	CASLDPGQPNSPLHF
few	.	TRBV25-1	TRBJ2-7	15	TGTGCCAGCAGTGAAGTGGTACAGGTGGCGGGTGAGCAGTACTTC	CASSEVVQVAGEQYF
many	TRBD2	TRBV6-1	TRBJ2-7	14	TGTGCCAGCAGGTGGCGGGGGGGCCGAAGGGAGCAGTACTTC	CASRWRGGRREQYF
many	TRBD1	TRBV7-9	TRBJ1-2	15	TGTGCCAGCAGCCCAGGGACAGGGTCTGTCTATGGCTACACCTTC	CASSPGTGSVYGYTF
many	.	TRBV20-1	TRBJ1-6	13	TGCAGTGCTATTGACAGTTATAATTCACCCCTCCACTTT	CSAIDSYNSPLHF
many	.	TRBV20-1	TRBJ1-2	12	TGCAGTGCTCCGTGGGAGAACTATGGCTACACCTTC	CSAPWENYGYTF
many	TRBD1	TRBV2	TRBJ1-6	17	TGTGCCAGCACCTACGGAGGGGGACAGGGGGCAGGTTCACCCCTCCACTTT	CASTYGGGQGAGSPLHF
many	.	TRBV7-3	TRBJ2-4	16	TGTGCCAGCAGCTCCGGCGGAGGGGCGGCCAAAAACATTCAGTACTTC	CASSSGGGAAKNIQYF
many	.	TRBV11-2	TRBJ1-1	16	TGTGCCAGCAGCGGGGCAGGGTTAGTCTCGAGGACTGAAGCTTTCTTT	CASSGAGLVSRTEAFF
many	.	TRBV7-8	TRBJ1-6	18	TGTGCCAGCAGCTTACCCCGGCCTACCGACGATTATAATTCACCCCTCCACTTT	CASSLPRPTDDYNSPLHF
many	TRBD1	TRBV20-1	TRBJ1-2	14	TGCAGTGCTAGGCCGGGAGGACAGGGCTATGGCTACACCTTC	CSARPGGQGYGYTF
many	TRBD1	TRBV25-1	TRBJ1-2	14	TGTGCCAGCAGTGAATGGGGACAGAACTATGGCTACACCTTC	CASSEWGQNYGYTF
many	TRBD1	TRBV5-1	TRBJ2-7	17	TGCGCCAGCAGCTTGGTCGGCTCTCCGACAGGGTCCTACGAGCAGTACTTC	CASSLVGSPTGSYEQYF
.	.	TRBV11-2	TRBJ2-7	15	TGTGCCAGCAGCTTTAATGCTGCGATCTCCTACGAGCAGTACTTC	CASSFNAAISYEQYF
many	.	TRBV5-1	TRBJ1-1	15	TGCGCCAGCAGCCCTGGAACGACAACGAACACTGAAGCTTTCTTT	CASSPGTTTNTEAFF
many	.	TRBV4-2	TRBJ1-2	15	TGTGCCAGCAGCCAAGACAGCCGTTTTAACTATGGCTACACCTTC	CASSQDSRFNYGYTF
many	.	TRBV9	TRBJ2-5	10	TGTGCCAGCAGCGTAGAGACCCAGTACTTC	CASSVETQYF
many	TRBD2	TRBV10-3	TRBJ2-1	15	TGTGCCATCAGGCCCGGGGGGGGCGATTGGAATGAGCAGTTCTTC	CAIRPGGGDWNEQFF
.	.	TRBV4-1	TRBJ2-5	14	TGCGCCAGCAGCCTCAGCGGGTCCCAAGAGACCCAGTACTTC	CASSLSGSQETQYF
.	TRBD2	TRBV20-1	TRBJ2-3	14	TGCAGTGCGGCGGGGGATGCCACCACATATACGCAGTATTTT	CSAAGDATTYTQYF
many	TRBD1	TRBV20-1	TRBJ1-1	13	TGCAGTGCCCAACAGGGGGCGTATAGTGAAGCTTTCTTT	CSAQQGAYSEAFF
.	.	TRBV19	TRBJ2-7	15	TGTGCCAGTAGCCACGGGTGTGACATGTCCTACGAGCAGTACTTC	CASSHGCDMSYEQYF
many	TRBD2	TRBV6-6	TRBJ2-3	17	TGTGCCAGCAGTTACTCAACTAGCGGGGGGAGCACAGATACGCAGTATTTT	CASSYSTSGGSTDTQYF
many	.	TRBV5-6	TRBJ2-7	14	TGTGCCAGCAGCCTACAGGGCGGACCCTACGAGCAGTACTTC	CASSLQGGPYEQYF
.	.	TRBV6-1	TRBJ2-7	13	TGTGCCAGCAGCCGGGTCCTTTTGAACGAGCAGTACTTC	CASSRVLLNEQYF
.	.	TRBV20-1	TRBJ2-1	18	TGCAGTGCTCATGGGTTTGATGCTAAGCCGGGGCTTTACAATGAGCAGTTCTTC	CSAHGFDAKPGLYNEQFF
many	TRBD1	TRBV6-5	TRBJ1-5	18	TGTGCCAGCAAAGGGGGACAGGGGGCTCCCCATAGCAATCAGCCCCAGCATTTT	CASKGGQGAPHSNQPQHF
few	TRBD1	TRBV6-2/TRBV6-3	TRBJ1-5	18	TGTGCCAGCAGTTCGAGGACAGGAGGGTGGTCAGGCAATAAGCCACAGCATTTT	CASSSRTGGWSGNKPQHF
many	.	TRBV12-3/TRBV12-4	TRBJ1-5	14	TGTGCCAGCAGTTGGGACGGGGGCAATCAGCCCCAGCATTTT	CASSWDGGNQPQHF
many	.	TRBV5-6	TRBJ1-5	14	TGTGCCAGCAGCTCTGGGAGCCAAAATCAGCCCCAGCATTTT	CASSSGSQNQPQHF
.	.	TRBV7-4	TRBJ2-3	19	TGTGCCAGCAGTTTACCCACTCACTCACTATCGGGGGATGGAGATACGCAGTATTTT	CASSLPTHSLSGDGDTQYF
many	TRBD1	TRBV28	TRBJ2-7	16	TGTGCCAGCAGTCTCCCAGCGGGGGACAGGGGGTACGAGCAGTACTTC	CASSLPAGDRGYEQYF
few	.	TRBV12-3/TRBV12-4	TRBJ1-2	13	TGTGCCAGCATCTGGACGGTTTTCTGTGGCTACACCTTC	CASIWTVFCGYTF
many	.	TRBV4-2	TRBJ1-3	16	TGTGCCAGCAGCCAAGCCGCAGTCACCTCTGGAAACACCATATATTTT	CASSQAAVTSGNTIYF
.	TRBD1	TRBV20-1	TRBJ2-7	21	TGCAGTGCTAGAGAGAGGTTATTTCCGGGACAGTCGACTTGTGGAGCCTACGAGCAGTACTTC	CSARERLFPGQSTCGAYEQYF
many	.	TRBV5-8	TRBJ1-5	12	TGTGCCAGCAGCTTGTTATGGGGGCCCCAGCATTTT	CASSLLWGPQHF
many	TRBD1	TRBV12-3/TRBV12-4	TRBJ2-1	15	TGTGCCAGCAGCAACGAGGGACAGGGAAAGAATGAGCAGTTCTTC	CASSNEGQGKNEQFF